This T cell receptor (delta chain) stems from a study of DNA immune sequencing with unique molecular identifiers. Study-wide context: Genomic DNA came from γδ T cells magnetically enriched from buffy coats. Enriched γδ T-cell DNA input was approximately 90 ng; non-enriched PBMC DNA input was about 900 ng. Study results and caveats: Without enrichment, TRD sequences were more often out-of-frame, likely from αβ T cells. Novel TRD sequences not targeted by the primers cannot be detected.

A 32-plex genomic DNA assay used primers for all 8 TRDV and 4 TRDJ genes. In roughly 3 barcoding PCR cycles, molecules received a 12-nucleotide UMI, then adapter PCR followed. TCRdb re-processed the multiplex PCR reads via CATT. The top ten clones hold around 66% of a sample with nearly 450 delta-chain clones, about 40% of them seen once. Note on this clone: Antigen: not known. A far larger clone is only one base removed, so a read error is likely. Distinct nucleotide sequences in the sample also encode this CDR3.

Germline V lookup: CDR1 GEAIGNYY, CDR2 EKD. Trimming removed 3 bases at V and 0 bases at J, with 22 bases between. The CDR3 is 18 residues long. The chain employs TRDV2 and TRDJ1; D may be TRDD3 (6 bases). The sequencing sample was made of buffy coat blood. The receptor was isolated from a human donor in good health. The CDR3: CACDPVLGTLPYTDKLIF. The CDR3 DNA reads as TGTGCCTGTGACCCGGTTCTGGGGACTCTTCCCTACACCGATAAACTCATCTTT.